These T cell receptor beta chains were read from a single sample in a study of CD8 T cells in Susac syndrome. TCRdb passed the immunoSEQ multiplex PCR reads through MiXCR, listing each CDR3 protein once. The sample gives approximately 110,000 distinct CDR3 sequences, just over 90% of which show up once; roughly 0.29% is in the top ten. Input material: CD8+ T cells from PBMCs. These receptors came from a human donor with multiple sclerosis. Both conserved end residues are part of each CDR3. A D gene is named only where the DNA matches it firmly. Clone size is not always given. Where it is, it says once, few, many or a class for expanded clones.

J gene: TRBJ1-2; D gene: NA; V gene: TRBV4-1; clone size: NA; CDR3 protein: CASSQGGDRLPYGYTF; CDR3 DNA: TGCGCCAGCAGCCAGGGGGGCGACAGGCTCCCTTATGGCTACACCTTC
J gene: TRBJ1-5; D gene: NA; V gene: TRBV7-2; clone size: NA; CDR3 protein: CASSLLREGQPQHF; CDR3 DNA: TGTGCCAGCAGCCTTCTCCGGGAGGGTCAGCCCCAGCATTTT
J gene: TRBJ2-5; D gene: TRBD2; V gene: TRBV6-5; clone size: NA; CDR3 protein: CASTPLAGGLETQYF; CDR3 DNA: TGTGCCAGCACCCCTCTAGCGGGGGGTCTCGAGACCCAGTACTTC
J gene: TRBJ2-1; D gene: NA; V gene: TRBV7-9; clone size: NA; CDR3 protein: CASSRGPKRSYNEQFF; CDR3 DNA: TGTGCCAGCAGCCGCGGCCCAAAACGCTCCTACAATGAGCAGTTCTTC
J gene: TRBJ1-3; D gene: NA; V gene: TRBV13; clone size: NA; CDR3 protein: CASSLAGRAGNTIYF; CDR3 DNA: TGTGCCAGCAGCTTGGCCGGGAGGGCTGGAAACACCATATATTTT
J gene: TRBJ2-7; D gene: TRBD1; V gene: TRBV20-1; clone size: NA; CDR3 protein: CSAPGQNNSYEQYF; CDR3 DNA: TGCAGTGCGCCGGGACAGAATAACTCCTACGAGCAGTACTTC
J gene: TRBJ2-6; D gene: NA; V gene: TRBV30; clone size: NA; CDR3 protein: CAFPGSGANVLTF; CDR3 DNA: TGTGCCTTTCCCGGATCTGGGGCCAACGTCCTGACTTTC
J gene: TRBJ2-1; D gene: NA; V gene: TRBV11-2; clone size: NA; CDR3 protein: CASSLSGTDFLSSYNEQFF; CDR3 DNA: TGTGCCAGCAGCTTAAGCGGGACAGACTTTCTAAGCTCCTACAATGAGCAGTTCTTC
J gene: TRBJ2-7; D gene: TRBD1; V gene: TRBV27; clone size: NA; CDR3 protein: CASSFGGQGRIYEQYF; CDR3 DNA: TGTGCCAGCAGTTTTGGGGGACAGGGGCGGATTTACGAGCAGTACTTC
J gene: TRBJ1-2; D gene: NA; V gene: TRBV27; clone size: NA; CDR3 protein: CASSLHSGYGYTF; CDR3 DNA: TGTGCCAGCAGTTTACACTCAGGCTATGGCTACACCTTC
J gene: TRBJ1-6; D gene: NA; V gene: TRBV20-1; clone size: NA; CDR3 protein: CSAAEVGQPNSPLHF; CDR3 DNA: TGCAGTGCTGCTGAGGTCGGACAGCCAAATTCACCCCTCCACTTT
J gene: TRBJ2-1; D gene: TRBD2; V gene: TRBV29-1; clone size: NA; CDR3 protein: CSVEGSRLAGAYNEQFF; CDR3 DNA: TGCAGCGTTGAAGGGTCCAGACTAGCGGGAGCCTACAATGAGCAGTTCTTC
J gene: TRBJ1-3; D gene: NA; V gene: TRBV19; clone size: NA; CDR3 protein: CAAETGPGNTIYF; CDR3 DNA: TGTGCCGCCGAAACAGGGCCTGGAAACACCATATATTTT
J gene: TRBJ2-2; D gene: NA; V gene: TRBV4-1; clone size: NA; CDR3 protein: CASSPGGGITGELFF; CDR3 DNA: TGCGCCAGCAGCCCCGGAGGGGGGATCACCGGGGAGCTGTTTTTT
J gene: TRBJ2-2; D gene: TRBD1; V gene: TRBV5-1; clone size: NA; CDR3 protein: CASSLTLGDRVVTGELFF; CDR3 DNA: TGCGCCAGCAGCTTGACTTTGGGCGACAGGGTGGTCACCGGGGAGCTGTTTTTT
J gene: TRBJ1-3; D gene: NA; V gene: TRBV21-1; clone size: NA; CDR3 protein: CASSKEEGHSGNTIYF; CDR3 DNA: TGTGCCAGCAGCAAAGAGGAGGGCCACTCTGGAAACACCATATATTTT
J gene: TRBJ2-2; D gene: NA; V gene: TRBV4-1; clone size: NA; CDR3 protein: CASSQDLSGSTAGELFF; CDR3 DNA: TGCGCCAGCAGCCAAGATCTATCCGGGAGTACCGCCGGGGAGCTGTTTTTT
J gene: TRBJ2-6; D gene: NA; V gene: TRBV5-4; clone size: NA; CDR3 protein: CASSPRTSGANVLTF; CDR3 DNA: TGTGCCAGCAGCCCCCGGACCTCTGGGGCCAACGTCCTGACTTTC
J gene: TRBJ2-7; D gene: TRBD1; V gene: TRBV9; clone size: NA; CDR3 protein: CASSVSGTAYEQYF; CDR3 DNA: TGTGCCAGCAGCGTTTCCGGGACAGCCTACGAGCAGTACTTC
J gene: TRBJ1-1; D gene: NA; V gene: TRBV7-9; clone size: NA; CDR3 protein: CASSSLRGEAFF; CDR3 DNA: TGTGCCAGCAGCTCCCTCCGGGGTGAAGCTTTCTTT
J gene: TRBJ1-4; D gene: NA; V gene: TRBV7-9; clone size: once; CDR3 protein: CASSLHLEEKLFF; CDR3 DNA: TGTGCCAGCAGCTTACACCTAGAAGAAAAACTGTTTTTT
J gene: TRBJ1-1; D gene: NA; V gene: TRBV24-1; clone size: once; CDR3 protein: CATRRRANTEAFF; CDR3 DNA: TGTGCCACCAGAAGGCGGGCAAACACTGAAGCTTTCTTT
J gene: TRBJ2-7; D gene: TRBD2; V gene: TRBV11-2; clone size: NA; CDR3 protein: CASSFKASGAGDEQYF; CDR3 DNA: TGTGCCAGCAGCTTCAAAGCTAGCGGGGCTGGCGACGAGCAGTACTTC
J gene: TRBJ1-2; D gene: TRBD1; V gene: TRBV25-1; clone size: NA; CDR3 protein: CASNGGGLGYTF; CDR3 DNA: TGTGCCAGCAATGGAGGGGGCCTTGGCTACACCTTC
J gene: TRBJ2-2; D gene: TRBD2; V gene: TRBV24-1; clone size: once; CDR3 protein: CATSDITSGGNTGELFF; CDR3 DNA: TGTGCCACCAGTGATATTACTAGCGGGGGGAACACCGGGGAGCTGTTTTTT
J gene: TRBJ2-7; D gene: NA; V gene: TRBV5-1; clone size: NA; CDR3 protein: CASSLEVAGATEQYF; CDR3 DNA: TGCGCCAGCAGCTTGGAAGTCGCGGGGGCGACTGAGCAGTACTTC
J gene: TRBJ2-3; D gene: NA; V gene: TRBV28; clone size: NA; CDR3 protein: CASSYMGTDTQYF; CDR3 DNA: TGTGCCAGCAGTTATATGGGTACAGATACGCAGTATTTT
J gene: TRBJ2-7; D gene: NA; V gene: TRBV6-1; clone size: NA; CDR3 protein: CASSEGGAPSYEQYF; CDR3 DNA: TGTGCCAGCAGTGAGGGTGGAGCGCCGTCCTACGAGCAGTACTTC
J gene: TRBJ2-1; D gene: TRBD2; V gene: TRBV3-1; clone size: NA; CDR3 protein: CASHGGRSSSYNEQFF; CDR3 DNA: TGTGCCAGCCACGGCGGGAGGTCGAGCTCCTACAATGAGCAGTTCTTC
J gene: TRBJ1-2; D gene: TRBD1; V gene: TRBV12-5; clone size: NA; CDR3 protein: CASGLDGTARLLGYTF; CDR3 DNA: TGTGCTAGTGGTTTGGACGGGACAGCCCGGTTATTGGGCTACACCTTC
J gene: TRBJ2-7; D gene: TRBD1; V gene: TRBV4-1; clone size: NA; CDR3 protein: CASSQATPGQGVLSEYEQYF; CDR3 DNA: TGCGCCAGCAGCCAAGCTACCCCGGGACAGGGGGTCCTTTCCGAGTACGAGCAGTACTTC
J gene: TRBJ1-5; D gene: TRBD1; V gene: TRBV11-3; clone size: NA; CDR3 protein: CASSLERGQHSNQPQHF; CDR3 DNA: TGTGCCAGCAGCTTGGAGAGGGGACAGCATAGCAATCAGCCCCAGCATTTT
J gene: TRBJ2-1; D gene: NA; V gene: TRBV19; clone size: NA; CDR3 protein: CASSRTGDEQFF; CDR3 DNA: TGTGCCAGTTCTCGGACTGGGGATGAGCAGTTCTTC
J gene: TRBJ2-1; D gene: TRBD1; V gene: TRBV5-6; clone size: NA; CDR3 protein: CASSPTIRQGTYNEQFF; CDR3 DNA: TGTGCCAGCAGCCCCACTATCAGACAGGGTACCTACAATGAGCAGTTCTTC
J gene: TRBJ1-4; D gene: TRBD1; V gene: TRBV4-1; clone size: NA; CDR3 protein: CASSQGYRQGDAGNEKLFF; CDR3 DNA: TGCGCCAGCAGCCAAGGTTACCGACAGGGAGACGCCGGTAATGAAAAACTGTTTTTT
J gene: TRBJ1-1; D gene: TRBD1; V gene: TRBV5-1; clone size: NA; CDR3 protein: CASSSDRGEAFF; CDR3 DNA: TGCGCCAGCAGCTCCGACAGGGGTGAAGCTTTCTTT
J gene: TRBJ2-1; D gene: TRBD2; V gene: TRBV29-1; clone size: NA; CDR3 protein: CSGGLAGGEQFF; CDR3 DNA: TGCAGCGGGGGACTAGCGGGGGGTGAGCAGTTCTTC
J gene: TRBJ2-7; D gene: NA; V gene: TRBV20-1; clone size: NA; CDR3 protein: CSASGRESYEQYF; CDR3 DNA: TGCAGTGCATCGGGACGCGAATCCTACGAGCAGTACTTC
J gene: TRBJ2-3; D gene: NA; V gene: TRBV24-1; clone size: few; CDR3 protein: CATSVRGPADTQYF; CDR3 DNA: TGTGCCACCAGTGTAAGAGGACCGGCAGATACGCAGTATTTT
J gene: TRBJ2-7; D gene: NA; V gene: TRBV12-5; clone size: NA; CDR3 protein: CASGLVQGWGRAPHEQYF; CDR3 DNA: TGTGCTAGTGGTTTGGTACAGGGATGGGGCAGGGCCCCTCACGAGCAGTACTTC